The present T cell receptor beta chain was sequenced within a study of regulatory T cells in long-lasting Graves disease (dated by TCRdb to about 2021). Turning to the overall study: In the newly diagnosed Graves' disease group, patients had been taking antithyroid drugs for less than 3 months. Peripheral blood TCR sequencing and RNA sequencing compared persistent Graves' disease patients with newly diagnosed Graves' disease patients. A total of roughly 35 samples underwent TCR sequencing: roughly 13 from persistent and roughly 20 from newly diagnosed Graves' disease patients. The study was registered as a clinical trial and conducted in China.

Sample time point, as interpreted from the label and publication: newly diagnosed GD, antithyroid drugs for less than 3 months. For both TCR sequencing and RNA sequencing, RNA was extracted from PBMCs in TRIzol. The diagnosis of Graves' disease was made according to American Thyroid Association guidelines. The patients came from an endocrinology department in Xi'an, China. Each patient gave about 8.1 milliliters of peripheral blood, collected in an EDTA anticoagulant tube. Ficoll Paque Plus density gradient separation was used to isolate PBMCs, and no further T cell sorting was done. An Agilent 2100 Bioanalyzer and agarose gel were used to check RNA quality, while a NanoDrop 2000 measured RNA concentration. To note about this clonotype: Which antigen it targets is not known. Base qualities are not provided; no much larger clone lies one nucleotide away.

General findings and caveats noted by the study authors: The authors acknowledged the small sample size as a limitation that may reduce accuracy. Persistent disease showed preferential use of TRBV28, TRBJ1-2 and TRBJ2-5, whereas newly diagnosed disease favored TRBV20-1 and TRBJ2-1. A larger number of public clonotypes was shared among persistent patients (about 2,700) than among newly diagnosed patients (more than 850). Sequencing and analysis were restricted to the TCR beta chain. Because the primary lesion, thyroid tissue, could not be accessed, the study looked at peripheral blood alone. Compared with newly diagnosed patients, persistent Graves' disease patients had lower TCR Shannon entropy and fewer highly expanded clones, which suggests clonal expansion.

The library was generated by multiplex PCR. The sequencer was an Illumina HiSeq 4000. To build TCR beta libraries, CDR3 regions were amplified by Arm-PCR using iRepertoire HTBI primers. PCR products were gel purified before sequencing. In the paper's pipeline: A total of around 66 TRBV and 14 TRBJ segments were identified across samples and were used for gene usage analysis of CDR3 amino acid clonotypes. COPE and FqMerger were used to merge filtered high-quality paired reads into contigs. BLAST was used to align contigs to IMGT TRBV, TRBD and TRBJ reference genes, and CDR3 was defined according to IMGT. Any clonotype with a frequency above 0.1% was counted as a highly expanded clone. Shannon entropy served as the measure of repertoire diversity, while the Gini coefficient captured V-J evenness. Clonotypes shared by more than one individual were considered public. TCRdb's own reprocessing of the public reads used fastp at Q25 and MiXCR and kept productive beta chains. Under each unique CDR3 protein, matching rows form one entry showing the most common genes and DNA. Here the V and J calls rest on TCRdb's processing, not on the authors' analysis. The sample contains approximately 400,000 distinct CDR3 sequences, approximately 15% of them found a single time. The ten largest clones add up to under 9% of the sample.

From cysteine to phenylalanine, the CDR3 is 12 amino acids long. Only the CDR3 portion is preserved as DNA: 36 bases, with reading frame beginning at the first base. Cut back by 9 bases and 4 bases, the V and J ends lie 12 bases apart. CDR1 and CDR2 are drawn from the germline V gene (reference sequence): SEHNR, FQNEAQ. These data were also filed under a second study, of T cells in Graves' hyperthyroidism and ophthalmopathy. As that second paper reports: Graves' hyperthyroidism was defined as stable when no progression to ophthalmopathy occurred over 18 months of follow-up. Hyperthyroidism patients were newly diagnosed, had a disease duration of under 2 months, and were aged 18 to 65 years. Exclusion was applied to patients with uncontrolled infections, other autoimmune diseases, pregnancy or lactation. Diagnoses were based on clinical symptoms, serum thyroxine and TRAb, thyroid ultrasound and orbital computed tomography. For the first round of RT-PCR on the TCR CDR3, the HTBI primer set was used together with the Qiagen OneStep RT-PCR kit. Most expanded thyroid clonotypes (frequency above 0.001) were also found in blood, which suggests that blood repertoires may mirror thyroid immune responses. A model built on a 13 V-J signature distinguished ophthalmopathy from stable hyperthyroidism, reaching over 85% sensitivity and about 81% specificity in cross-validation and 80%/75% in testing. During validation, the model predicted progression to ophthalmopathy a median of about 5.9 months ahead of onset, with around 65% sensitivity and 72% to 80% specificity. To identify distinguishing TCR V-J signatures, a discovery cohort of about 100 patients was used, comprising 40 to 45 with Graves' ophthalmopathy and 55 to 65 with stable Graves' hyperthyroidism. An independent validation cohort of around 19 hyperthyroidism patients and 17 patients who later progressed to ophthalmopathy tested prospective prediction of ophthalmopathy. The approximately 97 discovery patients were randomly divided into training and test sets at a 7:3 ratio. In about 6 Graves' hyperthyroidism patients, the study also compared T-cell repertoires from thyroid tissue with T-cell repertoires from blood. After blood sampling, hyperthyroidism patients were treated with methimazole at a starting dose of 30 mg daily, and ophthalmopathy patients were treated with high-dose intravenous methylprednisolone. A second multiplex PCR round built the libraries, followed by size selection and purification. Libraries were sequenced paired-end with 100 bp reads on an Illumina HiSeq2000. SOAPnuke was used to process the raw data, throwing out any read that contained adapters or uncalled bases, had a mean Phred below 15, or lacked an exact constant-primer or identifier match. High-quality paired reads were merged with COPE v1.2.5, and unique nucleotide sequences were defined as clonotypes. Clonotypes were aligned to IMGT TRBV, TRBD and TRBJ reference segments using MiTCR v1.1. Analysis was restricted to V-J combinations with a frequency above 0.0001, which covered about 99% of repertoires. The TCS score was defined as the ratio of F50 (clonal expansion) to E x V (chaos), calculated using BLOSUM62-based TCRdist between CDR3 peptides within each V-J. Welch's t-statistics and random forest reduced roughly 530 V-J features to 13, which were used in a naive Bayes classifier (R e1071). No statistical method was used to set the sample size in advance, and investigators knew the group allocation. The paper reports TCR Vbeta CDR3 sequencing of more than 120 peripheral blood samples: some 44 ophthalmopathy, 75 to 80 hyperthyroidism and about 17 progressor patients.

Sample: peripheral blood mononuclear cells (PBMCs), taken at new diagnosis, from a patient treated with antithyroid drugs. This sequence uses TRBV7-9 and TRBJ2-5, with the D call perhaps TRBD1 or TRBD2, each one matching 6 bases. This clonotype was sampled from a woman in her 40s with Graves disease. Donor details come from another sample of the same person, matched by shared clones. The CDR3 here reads CARRKGGETQYF. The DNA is TGTGCCAGACGAAAGGGGGGAGAGACCCAGTACTTC.